This TCR beta chain originates from a study of CXCR3-negative and CXCR3-positive naive CD8 T cells. Study background: TRB reads totalled about 150 million, about 1.5 +/- 0.3 million per library. Study observations and caveats: Naive subsets showed comparable surface CD5, and TCR interaction strength was also inferred from TRB CDR3 physicochemistry. TRB CDR3s were more hydrophobic in CXCR3-positive than in CXCR3-negative naive cells. With respect to TRBV-TRBJ usage, naive CXCR3-negative and CXCR3-positive cells were similar; memory differed.

To note about this clonotype: The antigen is unknown.

The germline CDR1 and CDR2 sequences are SGHVS and FQNEAQ. CDR3 size: 15 residues. 5' RACE that incorporated UMI labels was used to prepare the TRB cDNA libraries. TCRdb reanalyzed the 5' RACE reads and collapses them to one entry per CDR3 protein, without DNA. In total, the table holds 80,000 to 95,000 distinct CDR3 sequences. The sequenced sample was naive CXCR3- CD8+ T cells from blood. Subset specified: CD45RO-CCR7+CD27+CD95- naive CD8+ T cells lacking CXCR3 (TNR3-). This chain joins TRBV7-8 and TRBJ2-1. This TCR derives from a human donor in good health. Some clones in this sample may be carry-over from other donors' samples. CDR3 protein: CASSLWFTQFDEQFF.